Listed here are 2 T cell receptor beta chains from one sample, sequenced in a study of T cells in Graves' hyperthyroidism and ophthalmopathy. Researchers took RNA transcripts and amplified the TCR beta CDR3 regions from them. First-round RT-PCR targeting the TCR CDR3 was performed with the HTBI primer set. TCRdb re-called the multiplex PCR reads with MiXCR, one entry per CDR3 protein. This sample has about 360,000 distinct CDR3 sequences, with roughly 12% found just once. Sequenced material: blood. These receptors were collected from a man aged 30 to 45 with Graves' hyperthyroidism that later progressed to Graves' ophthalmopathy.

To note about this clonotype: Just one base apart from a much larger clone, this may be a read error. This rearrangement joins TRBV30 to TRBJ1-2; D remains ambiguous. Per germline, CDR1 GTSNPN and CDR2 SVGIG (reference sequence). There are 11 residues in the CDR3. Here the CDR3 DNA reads TGTGCCTGGAGTCCCGGGGATGGCGACACCTTC. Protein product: CAWSPGDGDTF.

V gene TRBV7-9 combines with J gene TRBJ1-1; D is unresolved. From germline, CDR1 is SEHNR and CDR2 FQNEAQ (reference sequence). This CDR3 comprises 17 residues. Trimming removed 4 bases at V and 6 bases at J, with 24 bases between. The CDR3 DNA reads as TGTGCCAGCAGCTCCGTAGGAGGGCGTGTTTTAGTCGCTGAAGCTTTCTTT. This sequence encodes CASSSVGGRVLVAEAFF.